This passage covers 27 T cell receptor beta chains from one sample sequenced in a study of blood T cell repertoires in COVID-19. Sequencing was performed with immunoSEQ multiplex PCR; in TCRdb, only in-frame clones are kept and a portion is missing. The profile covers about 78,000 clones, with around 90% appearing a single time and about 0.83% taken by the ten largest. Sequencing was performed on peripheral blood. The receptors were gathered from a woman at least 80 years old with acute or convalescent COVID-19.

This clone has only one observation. The CDR3 nucleotides are TGTGCCAGCAGGGCAGGGGACTATGGCTACACCTTC. It specifies CASRAGDYGYTF. J is TRBJ1-2 and V is TRBV21-1; the table's D call TRBD1 went unverified against the DNA. TRBV21-1 is marked as a pseudogene. The CDR3 consists of 12 residues.

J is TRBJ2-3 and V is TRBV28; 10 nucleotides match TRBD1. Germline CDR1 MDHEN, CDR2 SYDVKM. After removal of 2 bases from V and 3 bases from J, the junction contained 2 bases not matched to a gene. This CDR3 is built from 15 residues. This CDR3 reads CASSLGTGVTDTQYF. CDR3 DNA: TGTGCCAGCAGTTTAGGGACAGGGGTGACAGATACGCAGTATTTT.

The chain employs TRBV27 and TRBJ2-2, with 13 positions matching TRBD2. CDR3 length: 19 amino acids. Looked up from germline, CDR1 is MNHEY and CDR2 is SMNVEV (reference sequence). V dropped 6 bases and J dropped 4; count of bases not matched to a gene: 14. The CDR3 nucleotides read TGTGCCAGCAGAAGGACTAGCGGGAGTCATCTGTTAGGCACCGGGGAGCTGTTTTTT. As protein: CASRRTSGSHLLGTGELFF.

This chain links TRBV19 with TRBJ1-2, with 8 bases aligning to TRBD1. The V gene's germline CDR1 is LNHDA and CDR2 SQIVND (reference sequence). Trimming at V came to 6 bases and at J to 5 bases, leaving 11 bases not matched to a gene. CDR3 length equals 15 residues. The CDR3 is CASSVGTGLGYGYTF. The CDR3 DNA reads TGTGCCAGTAGCGTAGGGACAGGACTCGGTTATGGCTACACCTTC. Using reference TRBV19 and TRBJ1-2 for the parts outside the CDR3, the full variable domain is DGGITQSPKYLFRKEGQNVTLSCEQNLNHDAMYWYRQDPGQGLRLIYYSQIVNDFQKGDIAEGYSVSREKKESFPLTVTSAQKNPTAFYLCASSVGTGLGYGYTFGSGTRLTVV.

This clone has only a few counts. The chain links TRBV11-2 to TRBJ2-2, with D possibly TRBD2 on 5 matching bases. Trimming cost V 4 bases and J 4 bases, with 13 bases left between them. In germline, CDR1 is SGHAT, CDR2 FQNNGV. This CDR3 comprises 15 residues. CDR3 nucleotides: TGTGCCAGCAGCTCGTCCGGGGAGTCCACCGGGGAGCTGTTTTTT. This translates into CASSSSGESTGELFF. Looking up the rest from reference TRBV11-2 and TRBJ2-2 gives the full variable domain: EAGVAQSPRYKIIEKRQSVAFWCNPISGHATLYWYQQILGQGPKLLIQFQNNGVVDDSQLPKDRFSAERLKGVDSTLKIQPAKLEDSAVYLCASSSSGESTGELFFGEGSRLTVL.

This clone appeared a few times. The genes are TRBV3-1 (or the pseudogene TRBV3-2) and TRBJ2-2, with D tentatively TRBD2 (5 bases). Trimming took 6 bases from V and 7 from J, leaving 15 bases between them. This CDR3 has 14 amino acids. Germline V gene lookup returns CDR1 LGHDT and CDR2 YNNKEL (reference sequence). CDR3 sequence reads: CASRPGWIIGELFF. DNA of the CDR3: TGTGCCAGCAGGCCGGGATGGATAATCGGGGAGCTGTTTTTT.

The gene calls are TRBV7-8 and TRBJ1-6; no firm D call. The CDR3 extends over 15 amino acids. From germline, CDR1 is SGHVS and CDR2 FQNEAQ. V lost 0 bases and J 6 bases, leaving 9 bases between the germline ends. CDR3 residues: CASSLAAGINSPLHF. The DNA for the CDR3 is TGTGCCAGCAGCTTAGCGGCGGGGATTAATTCACCCCTCCACTTT.

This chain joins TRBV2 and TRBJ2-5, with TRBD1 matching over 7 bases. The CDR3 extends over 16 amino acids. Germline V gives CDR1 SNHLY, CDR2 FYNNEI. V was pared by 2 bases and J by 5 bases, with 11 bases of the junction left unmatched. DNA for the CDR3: TGTGCCAGCAGTGAATCACAGGGGTTGGCGGGCGAGACCCAGTACTTC. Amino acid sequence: CASSESQGLAGETQYF.

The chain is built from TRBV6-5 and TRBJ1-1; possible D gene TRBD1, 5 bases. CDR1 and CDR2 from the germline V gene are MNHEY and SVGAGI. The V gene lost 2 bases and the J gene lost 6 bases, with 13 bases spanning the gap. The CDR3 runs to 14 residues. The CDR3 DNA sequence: TGTGCCAGCAGTTACCGAACCAGGGACTCTGAAGCTTTCTTT. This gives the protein CASSYRTRDSEAFF.

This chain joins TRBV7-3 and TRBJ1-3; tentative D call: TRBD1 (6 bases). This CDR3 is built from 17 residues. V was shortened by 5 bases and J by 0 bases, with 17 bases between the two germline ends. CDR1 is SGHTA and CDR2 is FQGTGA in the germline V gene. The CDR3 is CASSPRGQGSSGNTIYF. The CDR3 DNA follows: TGTGCCAGCAGCCCCCGAGGGCAGGGGAGCTCTGGAAACACCATATATTTT.

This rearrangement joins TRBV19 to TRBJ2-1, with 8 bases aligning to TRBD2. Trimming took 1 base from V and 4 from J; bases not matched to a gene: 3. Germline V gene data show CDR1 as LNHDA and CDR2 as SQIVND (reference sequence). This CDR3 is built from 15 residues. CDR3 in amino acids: CASSIGSGDYNEQFF. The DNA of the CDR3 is TGTGCCAGTAGTATAGGTAGCGGGGATTACAATGAGCAGTTCTTC.

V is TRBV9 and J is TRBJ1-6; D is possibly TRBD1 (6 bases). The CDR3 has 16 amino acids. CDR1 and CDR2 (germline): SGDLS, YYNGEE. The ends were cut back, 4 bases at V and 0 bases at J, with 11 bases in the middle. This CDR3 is CASSITGSSYNSPLHF. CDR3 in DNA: TGTGCCAGCAGCATAACAGGGAGCTCCTATAATTCACCCCTCCACTTT.

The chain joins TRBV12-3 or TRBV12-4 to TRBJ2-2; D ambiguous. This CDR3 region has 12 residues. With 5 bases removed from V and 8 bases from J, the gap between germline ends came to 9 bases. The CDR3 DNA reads TGTGCCAGCAGTATTTGGAGAGGGGAGCTGTTTTTT. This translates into CASSIWRGELFF.

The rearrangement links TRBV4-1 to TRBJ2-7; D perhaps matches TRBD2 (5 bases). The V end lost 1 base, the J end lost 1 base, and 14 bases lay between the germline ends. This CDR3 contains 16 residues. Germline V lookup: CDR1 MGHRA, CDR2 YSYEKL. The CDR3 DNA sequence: TGCGCCAGCAGCCAAGTAGCGAATTTCGGATCCTACGAGCAGTACTTC. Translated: CASSQVANFGSYEQYF.

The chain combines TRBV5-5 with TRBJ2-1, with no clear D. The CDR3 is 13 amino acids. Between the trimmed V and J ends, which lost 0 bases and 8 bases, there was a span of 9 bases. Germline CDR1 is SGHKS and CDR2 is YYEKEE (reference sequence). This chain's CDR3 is CASSLGPRDEQFF. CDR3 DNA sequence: TGTGCCAGCAGCTTGGGCCCCCGGGATGAGCAGTTCTTC.

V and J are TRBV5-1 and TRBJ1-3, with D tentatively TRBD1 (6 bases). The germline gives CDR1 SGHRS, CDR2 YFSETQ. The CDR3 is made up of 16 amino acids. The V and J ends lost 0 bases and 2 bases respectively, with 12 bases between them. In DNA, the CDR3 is TGCGCCAGCAGCTTGGATGCGGGGGCAGCTGGAAACACCATATATTTT. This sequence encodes CASSLDAGAAGNTIYF.

The DNA of the CDR3 is TGCGCCAGCAGCTTAGGTACAGGGGTTCGTGGAGATACGCAGTATTTT. Translated: CASSLGTGVRGDTQYF. This rearrangement joins TRBV5-1 to TRBJ2-3; TRBD1 agrees at 7 bases. J gave up 5 bases and V 2 bases, and 11 bases lay outside the gene matches. This CDR3 comprises 16 residues. CDR1 and CDR2 from the germline V gene are SGHRS and YFSETQ.

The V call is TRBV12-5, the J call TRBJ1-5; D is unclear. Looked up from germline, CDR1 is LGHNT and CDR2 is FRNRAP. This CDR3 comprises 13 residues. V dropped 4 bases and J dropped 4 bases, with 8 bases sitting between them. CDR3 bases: TGTGCTAGTGGTTGGCATTTGAATCAGCCCCAGCATTTT. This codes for CASGWHLNQPQHF. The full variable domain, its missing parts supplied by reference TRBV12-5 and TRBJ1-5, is DARVTQTPRHKVTEMGQEVTMRCQPILGHNTVFWYRQTMMQGLELLAYFRNRAPLDDSGMPKDRFSAEMPDATLATLKIQPSEPRDSAVYFCASGWHLNQPQHFGDGTRLSIL.

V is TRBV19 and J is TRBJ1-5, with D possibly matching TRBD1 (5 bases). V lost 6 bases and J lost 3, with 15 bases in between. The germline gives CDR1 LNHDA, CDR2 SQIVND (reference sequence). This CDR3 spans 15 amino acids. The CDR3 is CASRLGRGTNQPQHF. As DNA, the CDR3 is TGTGCCAGTAGGCTGGGGAGGGGAACCAATCAGCCCCAGCATTTT. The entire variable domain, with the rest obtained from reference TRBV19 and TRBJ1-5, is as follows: DGGITQSPKYLFRKEGQNVTLSCEQNLNHDAMYWYRQDPGQGLRLIYYSQIVNDFQKGDIAEGYSVSREKKESFPLTVTSAQKNPTAFYLCASRLGRGTNQPQHFGDGTRLSIL.

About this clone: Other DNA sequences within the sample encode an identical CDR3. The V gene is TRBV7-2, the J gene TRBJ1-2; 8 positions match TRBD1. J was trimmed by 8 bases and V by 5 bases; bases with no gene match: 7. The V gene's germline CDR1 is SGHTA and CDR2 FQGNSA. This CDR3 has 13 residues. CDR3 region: CASSPGQGEGYTF. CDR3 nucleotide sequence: TGTGCCAGCAGCCCAGGACAGGGTGAGGGCTACACCTTC. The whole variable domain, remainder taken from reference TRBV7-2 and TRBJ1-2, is GAGVSQSPSNKVTEKGKDVELRCDPISGHTALYWYRQSLGQGLEFLIYFQGNSAPDKSGLPSDRFSAERTGGSVSTLTIQRTQQEDSAVYLCASSPGQGEGYTFGSGTRLTVV.

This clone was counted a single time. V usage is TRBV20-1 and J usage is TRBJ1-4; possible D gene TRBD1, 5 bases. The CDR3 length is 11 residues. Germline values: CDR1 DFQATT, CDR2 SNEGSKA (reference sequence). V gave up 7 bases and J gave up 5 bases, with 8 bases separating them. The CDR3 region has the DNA TGCAGTGGACACAGGAATGAAAAACTGTTTTTT. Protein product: CSGHRNEKLFF.

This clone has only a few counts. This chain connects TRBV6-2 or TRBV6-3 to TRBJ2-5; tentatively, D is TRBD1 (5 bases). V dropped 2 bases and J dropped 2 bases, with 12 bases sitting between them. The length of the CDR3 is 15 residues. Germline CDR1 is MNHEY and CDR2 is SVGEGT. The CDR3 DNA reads TGTGCCAGCAGTTACGAAACAGGCGGACAAGAGACCCAGTACTTC. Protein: CASSYETGGQETQYF.

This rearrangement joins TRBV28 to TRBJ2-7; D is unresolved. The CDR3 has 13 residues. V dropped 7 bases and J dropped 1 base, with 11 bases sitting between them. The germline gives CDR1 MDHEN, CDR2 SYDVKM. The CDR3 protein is CASISGKSYEQYF. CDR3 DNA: TGTGCCAGCATTTCAGGAAAATCCTACGAGCAGTACTTC.

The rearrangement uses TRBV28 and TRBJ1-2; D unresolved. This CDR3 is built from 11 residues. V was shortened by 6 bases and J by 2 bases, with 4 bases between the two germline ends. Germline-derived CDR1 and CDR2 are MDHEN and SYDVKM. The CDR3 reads CASSINYGYTF. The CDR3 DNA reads TGTGCCAGCAGCATCAACTATGGCTACACCTTC.

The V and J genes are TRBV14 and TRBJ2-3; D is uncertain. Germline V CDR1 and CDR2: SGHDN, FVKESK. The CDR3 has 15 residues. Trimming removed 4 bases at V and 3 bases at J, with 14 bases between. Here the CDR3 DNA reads TGTGCCAGCAGCCCTGGCCTGTGGGCAACAGATACGCAGTATTTT. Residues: CASSPGLWATDTQYF.

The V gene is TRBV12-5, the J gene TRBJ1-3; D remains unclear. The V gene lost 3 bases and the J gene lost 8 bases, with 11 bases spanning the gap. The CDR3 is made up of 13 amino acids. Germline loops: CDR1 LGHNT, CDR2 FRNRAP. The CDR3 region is CASGFWIGDTIYF. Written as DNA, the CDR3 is TGTGCTAGTGGTTTCTGGATCGGAGACACCATATATTTT. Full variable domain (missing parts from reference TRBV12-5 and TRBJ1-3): DARVTQTPRHKVTEMGQEVTMRCQPILGHNTVFWYRQTMMQGLELLAYFRNRAPLDDSGMPKDRFSAEMPDATLATLKIQPSEPRDSAVYFCASGFWIGDTIYFGEGSWLTVV.

CDR3 sequence reads: CASSERQGARNTEAFF. The CDR3 DNA follows: TGTGCCAGCAGTGAAAGGCAGGGGGCCAGGAACACTGAAGCTTTCTTT. V and J are TRBV2 and TRBJ1-1, with 8 bases identical to TRBD1. V was pared by 2 bases and J by 1 base, with 6 bases of the junction left unmatched. Per the germline V gene, CDR1 is SNHLY and CDR2 is FYNNEI. This CDR3 contains 16 residues.